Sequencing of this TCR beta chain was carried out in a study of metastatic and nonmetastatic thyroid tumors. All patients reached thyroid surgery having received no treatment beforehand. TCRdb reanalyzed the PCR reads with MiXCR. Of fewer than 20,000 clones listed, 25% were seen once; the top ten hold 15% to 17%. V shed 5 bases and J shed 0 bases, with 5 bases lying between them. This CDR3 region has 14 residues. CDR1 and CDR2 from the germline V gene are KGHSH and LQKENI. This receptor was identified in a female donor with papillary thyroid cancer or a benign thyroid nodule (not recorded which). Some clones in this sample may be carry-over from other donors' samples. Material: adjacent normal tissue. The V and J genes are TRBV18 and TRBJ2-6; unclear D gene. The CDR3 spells CASSVSSGANVLTF. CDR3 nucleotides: TGTGCCAGCTCAGTAAGCTCTGGGGCCAACGTCCTGACTTTC.